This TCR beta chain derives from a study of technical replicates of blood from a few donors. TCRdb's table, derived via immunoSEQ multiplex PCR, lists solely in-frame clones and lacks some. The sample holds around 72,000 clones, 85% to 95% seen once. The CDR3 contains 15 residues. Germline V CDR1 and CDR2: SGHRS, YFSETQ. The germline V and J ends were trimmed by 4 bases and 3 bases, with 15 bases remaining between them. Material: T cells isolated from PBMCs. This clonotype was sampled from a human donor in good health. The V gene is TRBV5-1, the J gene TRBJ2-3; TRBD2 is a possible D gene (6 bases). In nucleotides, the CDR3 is TGCGCCAGCAGCCTCGATTTAGCGGAGACAGATACGCAGTATTTT. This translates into CASSLDLAETDTQYF.